These 10 T cell receptor beta chains were all obtained from the same sample, sequenced in a study of T cell repertoires in cytomegalovirus infection. In TCRdb, the reads were re-called with MiXCR into one record per CDR3 protein. The table has around 350,000 distinct CDR3 sequences, around 18% seen once. The sequenced sample consisted of PBMCs. These receptors were obtained from a human donor in good health (CMV status not recorded). Some clones in this sample may be carry-over from other donors' samples.

This clonotype was counted only a few times. CDR3 amino acids: CASNRAGELFF. CDR3 coding DNA: TGTGCCAGCAACAGGGCCGGGGAGCTGTTTTTT. The chain joins TRBV19 to TRBJ2-2, with D perhaps matching TRBD1 (6 bases). The CDR3 spans 11 residues. Trimming took 9 bases from V and 6 from J, leaving 8 bases between them. Germline V gene data show CDR1 as LNHDA and CDR2 as SQIVND (reference sequence).

The chain is built from TRBV20-1 and TRBJ2-3; weak D call: TRBD1 (6 bases). CDR3 length: 15 amino acids. V was cut by 3 bases and J by 2 bases, with 15 bases left in between. Per the germline V gene, CDR1 is DFQATT and CDR2 is SNEGSKA (reference sequence). DNA for the CDR3: TGCAGTGCTAGCCAACAGGGTTCTTTCACAGATACGCAGTATTTT. Amino acids: CSASQQGSFTDTQYF.

This clonotype was observed a few times. V and J are TRBV3-1 and TRBJ2-5, with TRBD1 as a possible D gene (6 bases). The CDR3 sequence is 14 residues long. Germline CDR1 and CDR2: LGHDT and YNNKEL (reference sequence). The V end was cut by 4 bases, the J end by 3 bases, with 12 bases between. The CDR3 sequence: CASSLIDRKETQYF. CDR3 in DNA: TGTGCCAGCAGCCTTATCGACAGGAAAGAGACCCAGTACTTC.

The V and J genes are TRBV7-9 and TRBJ1-4; no clear D gene. The CDR3 extends over 13 amino acids. The germline V and J ends were trimmed by 4 bases and 5 bases, with 8 bases remaining between them. Looked up from germline, CDR1 is SEHNR and CDR2 is FQNEAQ (reference sequence). CDR3 loop: CASSWAANEKLFF. CDR3 nucleotides: TGTGCCAGCAGCTGGGCGGCGAATGAAAAACTGTTTTTT. The complete variable domain, with remaining parts taken from reference TRBV7-9 and TRBJ1-4, reads DTGVSQNPRHKITKRGQNVTFRCDPISEHNRLYWYRQTLGQGPEFLTYFQNEAQLEKSRLLSDRFSAERPKGSFSTLEIQRTEQGDSAMYLCASSWAANEKLFFGSGTQLSVL.

This clonotype was counted only a few times. V gene TRBV10-3 combines with J gene TRBJ2-1; D may be TRBD1 (5 bases). V was pared by 5 bases and J by 5 bases, with 7 bases between. The CDR3 is made up of 12 amino acids. Germline CDR1 and CDR2: ENHRY and SYGVKD. The CDR3, as DNA: TGTGCCATCAGTCCGGACAACAATGAGCAGTTCTTC. Residues: CAISPDNNEQFF.

This rearrangement joins TRBV2 to TRBJ1-1, with D hard to call. CDR3 length: 11 amino acids. Per germline, CDR1 SNHLY and CDR2 FYNNEI. V lost 6 bases and J lost 5, with 7 bases in between. DNA for the CDR3: TGTGCCAGCAGCGGTCGAACTGAAGCTTTCTTT. Translated, it gives CASSGRTEAFF.

This clonotype was seen more than once but under ten times. This sequence joins TRBV7-9 and TRBJ2-1; 10 nucleotides match TRBD2. The V segment lost 4 bases and the J segment 3 bases; nucleotides outside the gene matches: 6. Germline V CDR1 and CDR2: SEHNR, FQNEAQ (reference sequence). The CDR3 runs 16 residues. CDR3 DNA sequence: TGTGCCAGCAGCTCGGGACTAGCGACCAACTACAATGAGCAGTTCTTC. Protein: CASSSGLATNYNEQFF.

This clonotype turned up a few times. V usage is TRBV5-1 and J usage is TRBJ1-1; D might be TRBD1 (6 bases). The germline V and J ends were trimmed by 4 bases and 4 bases, with 17 bases remaining between them. Germline V CDR1 and CDR2: SGHRS, YFSETQ. CDR3 length: 15 amino acids. The CDR3 is CASSTDQGLPTEAFF. In DNA form, the CDR3 reads TGCGCCAGCAGCACAGACCAGGGGCTCCCCACTGAAGCTTTCTTT.

This clonotype was detected a few times. The chain uses TRBV7-6 and TRBJ2-7; D call uncertain. CDR3 length: 14 amino acids. V was shortened by 4 bases and J by 5 bases, with 15 bases between the two germline ends. Germline values: CDR1 SGHVS, CDR2 FNYEAQ. The CDR3 spells CASSSADLNHEQYF. The CDR3 DNA reads TGTGCCAGCAGCTCCGCCGACCTTAACCACGAGCAGTACTTC.

The chain links TRBV6-1 to TRBJ2-1; TRBD1 aligns across 7 bases. This CDR3 has 15 residues. The ends lost 4 bases at V and 4 bases at J; junction bases unmatched: 7. CDR1 is MNHNS and CDR2 is SASEGT in the germline V gene. The CDR3 spells CASSGPGQKYNEQFF. CDR3 nucleotide sequence: TGTGCCAGCAGTGGGCCGGGACAGAAATACAATGAGCAGTTCTTC.